This T cell receptor beta chain was sequenced during a study of blood T cells in healthy people across ages. It was with a sample-barcoded 5' primer and a J-beta primer mix that a second PCR of about 6 to 12 cycles was run. Using its own MiXCR run on the 5' RACE reads, TCRdb lists one record per CDR3 protein. The sample includes about 1,500,000 distinct CDR3 sequences, 28% of them seen just once. This clonotype was seen more than once but under ten times. The sample comprised blood. The receptor was isolated from a woman aged 25 to 45 in good health.

The CDR3 is CASSFSSGNSPLHF. DNA of the CDR3: TGTGCCAGCAGTTTTTCGTCGGGAAATTCACCCCTCCACTTT. J is TRBJ1-6 and V is TRBV12-3 or TRBV12-4; D ambiguous. The CDR3 length is 14 residues. With 3 bases removed from V and 7 bases from J, the gap between germline ends came to 10 bases.